Described below is a single T cell receptor beta chain sequence and its context. Its matching antigen is unknown. Relapsing-remitting disease, either stable or active, was present in the treatment-naive patients who were the multiple sclerosis controls. TEMRA cells were enriched by FACS, and CD4+ and CD8+ T cells were negatively isolated. The sample belongs to a study of CD8 T cells in Susac syndrome. The study's findings and limits: A relatively small number of individuals underwent TCR sequencing and HLA analysis.

An input of about 0.5 to 1 ug of RNA was subjected to reverse transcription using random hexamers. Across 54 Vbeta and 13 Jbeta, TCR beta CDR3 was amplified with immunoSEQ multiplex PCR. Using its own MiXCR run on the immunoSEQ multiplex PCR reads, TCRdb lists one record per CDR3 protein. The sample yields about 290,000 distinct CDR3 sequences, roughly 90% seen once. Germline CDR1 is MNHEY and CDR2 is SVGEGT. The J segment lost 4 bases and the V segment lost 2 bases, leaving 7 bases of the junction unmatched. This CDR3 has 16 residues. This chain connects TRBV6-2 or TRBV6-3 to TRBJ2-3; 9 nucleotides agree with TRBD2. This sequence was found in a human donor with multiple sclerosis. Source material: CD8+ T cells from PBMCs. CDR3 sequence (DNA): TGTGCCAGCAGTTACGTCGCGGGAGGGCCCGCAGATACGCAGTATTTT. Translation: CASSYVAGGPADTQYF.